The entry below gives a single T cell receptor beta chain sequence along with its context. Looked up from germline, CDR1 is GTSNPN and CDR2 is SVGIG (reference sequence). J gave up 5 bases and V 5 bases, and 2 bases lay outside the gene matches. This CDR3 region has 11 residues. The protocol was immunoSEQ multiplex PCR, while the TCRdb copy is restricted to in-frame clones and leaves out a portion. The sample includes about 74,000 clones, over 70% of them seen just once. The entry originates in a study of T cell clones after liver transplantation. This clonotype was obtained from a human donor who received a liver transplant. The starting material was CD4+ T cells from blood, obtained before liver transplant. The rearrangement joins TRBV30 to TRBJ2-7; 8 nucleotides agree with TRBD1. CDR3 region: CAWAGGHEQYF. DNA of the CDR3: TGTGCCTGGGCAGGGGGCCACGAGCAGTACTTC.